The source of this T cell receptor (beta chain) is a study of CD8+CD57+ T cells in acquired aplastic anemia. As regards this clonotype: Its antigen remains unidentified.

In patients chosen for sequencing, flow cytometry had shown CD8+CD57+ cell expansion. The study's findings and limits: Patients and controls had in common 25 to 35 CD8+ CDR3 sequences.

Using genomic DNA as the template, TCR beta VDJ and CDR3 profiling was carried out. TCRdb re-analysed the reads in MiXCR, keeping a single row per CDR3 protein. The data hold just over 450,000 distinct CDR3 sequences, with around 30% observed a single time. This TCR derives from a human donor with aplastic anemia. The specimen was sorted CD4+, CD8+, or CD8+CD57+ T cells (not recorded which) from PBMCs.

CDR3 residues: CASRSTGIYEQYF. As DNA, the CDR3 is TGTGCCAGCAGGTCGACAGGGATCTACGAGCAGTACTTC. The V gene is TRBV7-9, the J gene TRBJ2-7; 7 bases match TRBD1. V dropped 6 bases and J dropped 3; count of bases not matched to a gene: 5. Germline-derived CDR1 and CDR2 are SEHNR and FQNEAQ (reference sequence). This CDR3 is 13 amino acids long.